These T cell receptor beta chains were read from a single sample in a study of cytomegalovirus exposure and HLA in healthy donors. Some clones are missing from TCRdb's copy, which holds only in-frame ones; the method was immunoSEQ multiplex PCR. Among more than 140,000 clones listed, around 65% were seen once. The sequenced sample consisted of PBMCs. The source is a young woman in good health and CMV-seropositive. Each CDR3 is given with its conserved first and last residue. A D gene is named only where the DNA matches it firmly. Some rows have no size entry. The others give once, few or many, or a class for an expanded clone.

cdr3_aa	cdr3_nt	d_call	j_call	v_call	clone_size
CASRRQNTEAFF	TGCGCCAGCAGGAGACAGAACACTGAAGCTTTCTTT	NA	TRBJ1-1	TRBV10-2	once
CASSFLAGGTDTQYF	TGTGCCAGCAGTTTCTTGGCGGGGGGAACGGATACGCAGTATTTT	TRBD2	TRBJ2-3	TRBV27	NA
CASSLFYQGGQANTEAFF	TGTGCCAGCAGCTTATTTTATCAGGGCGGACAGGCGAACACTGAAGCTTTCTTT	TRBD1	TRBJ1-1	TRBV11-2	NA
CASSLGGGPHEQYF	TGTGCCAGCAGCTTAGGGGGGGGTCCCCACGAGCAGTACTTC	TRBD2	TRBJ2-7	TRBV11-2	NA
CASSLAGLAGAGANVLTF	TGCGCCAGCAGCTTGGCCGGACTAGCGGGAGCTGGGGCCAACGTCCTGACTTTC	TRBD2	TRBJ2-6	TRBV5-1	NA
CASSEFRGEVQPQHF	TGTGCCAGCAGTGAGTTTCGGGGGGAGGTTCAGCCCCAGCATTTT	NA	TRBJ1-5	TRBV2	NA
CASSYNGVSSYEQYF	TGTGCCAGCAGTTACAACGGGGTGAGCTCCTACGAGCAGTACTTC	NA	TRBJ2-7	TRBV6-5	few
CASSSAGREEKLFF	TGTGCCAGTAGTTCGGCAGGTCGGGAAGAAAAACTGTTTTTT	NA	TRBJ1-4	TRBV19	NA
CASRPSKDTHFF	TGTGCCAGCAGACCCTCTAAGGACACCCATTTCTTT	NA	TRBJ1-1	TRBV28	NA
CASSIGASGTALYF	TGTGCCAGTAGTATCGGGGCTAGCGGGACCGCCCTGTATTTT	TRBD2	TRBJ2-3	TRBV19	few
CASSPDRGYGYTF	TGTGCCAGTAGCCCGGACAGGGGCTATGGCTACACCTTC	TRBD1	TRBJ1-2	TRBV19	NA
CASSPRVLAGGIQFF	TGTGCCAGCAGCCCTCGGGTGTTAGCGGGGGGCATCCAGTTCTTC	TRBD2	TRBJ2-1	TRBV7-8	NA
CASRVQGGTGSPLHF	TGTGCCAGCAGGGTACAGGGGGGGACCGGTTCACCCCTCCACTTT	TRBD1	TRBJ1-6	TRBV5-4	NA
CASSQTVTGELFF	TGTGCCAGTAGTCAGACAGTCACCGGGGAGCTGTTTTTT	NA	TRBJ2-2	TRBV19	NA
CASSRGSNQPQHF	TGTGCCAGCAGTAGGGGTAGCAATCAGCCCCAGCATTTT	NA	TRBJ1-5	TRBV2	NA
CASSFRENSYEQYF	TGTGCCAGCAGTTTCCGGGAGAACTCCTACGAGCAGTACTTC	NA	TRBJ2-7	TRBV28	NA
CASSVADTEAFF	TGTGCCAGCAGCGTAGCCGACACTGAAGCTTTCTTT	NA	TRBJ1-1	TRBV9	NA
CASSLRAGALQPQHF	TGTGCCAGCAGTTTAAGGGCAGGGGCCCTACAGCCCCAGCATTTT	NA	TRBJ1-5	TRBV28	few
CASSSDYPNTGELFF	TGTGCCAGCAGCTCGGACTACCCGAACACCGGGGAGCTGTTTTTT	NA	TRBJ2-2	TRBV6-6	NA
CASSDAGVRGRDGYTF	TGCGCCAGCAGTGATGCGGGGGTCAGGGGGCGGGATGGCTACACCTTC	TRBD1	TRBJ1-2	TRBV10-2	NA
CSVEESAYEQYF	TGCAGCGTTGAGGAGTCTGCCTACGAGCAGTATTTC	NA	TRBJ2-7	TRBV29-1	NA
CASSLNVAGTDTQYF	TGTGCCAGCAGCTTAAACGTAGCGGGGACAGATACGCAGTATTTT	TRBD2	TRBJ2-3	TRBV7-3	NA